This T cell receptor beta chain stems from a study of T cell repertoires in cytomegalovirus infection. For the study at large: Alongside well-studied HLA-B-restricted CMV epitopes, recently identified HLA-C-restricted CMV epitopes were also used. Public TCR beta signatures provided an indication of both CMV infection and a matching HLA type.

Concerning this clonotype itself: Its antigen is still unknown.

Study observations and caveats: Summed frequency of shared TCR beta families picked out CMV carriers who also had the relevant HLA.

MiXCR, applied by TCRdb to the reads, yields one record per CDR3 protein. The sample shows about 770,000 distinct CDR3 sequences, 25% to 30% of them seen only once. The CDR3 length is 13 residues. Trimming removed 3 bases at V and 2 bases at J, with 6 bases between. Per the germline V gene, CDR1 is MNHNS and CDR2 is SASEGT. V and J are TRBV6-1 and TRBJ2-3; D not certain. This receptor was identified in a human donor in good health (CMV status not recorded). Some clones in this sample may be carry-over from other donors' samples. The source was cultured CD8+ T cells from PBMCs, collected from culture after CMV antigen stimulation. The CDR3 DNA follows: TGTGCCAGCAGTGAGCTGGTCACAGATACGCAGTATTTT. Residues: CASSELVTDTQYF.